This entry concerns a single T cell receptor (beta chain). Its antigen remains unidentified. The record has no base qualities; no much larger clone is one base away. Libraries came from the immunoSEQ multiplex PCR assay. What TCRdb holds here is the immuneACCESS table cut down to in-frame rearrangements. Part of the clones is not present; checked against another copy, under half of the missing clones reflect an unresolved V gene, and the others are unexplained. Here the sample has roughly 560,000 clones; around 78% occur a single time. Together, the top ten hold about 0.013% of the sample. This entry comes from a study of shared T cell receptors in the human thymus listed by TCRdb under 2021. Notes on the research overall: The study examined how self-reactive, shared T-cell receptor alpha chains are generated in the human thymus.

Looking up the germline V gene (reference sequence) yields CDR1 MNHNY and CDR2 SVGAGI. From the cysteine up to the phenylalanine, the CDR3 has a length of 14 residues. Only the CDR3 part of the read is kept: 42 bases, read in frame from the first base. Trimming takes 4 bases from V and 2 bases from J, and the germline ends sit 11 bases apart. These data also featured in a second study, about human thymus T cells. The second investigation adds: Immunologically healthy infants undergoing open corrective cardiac surgery for congenital heart defects in Finland were used as donors. The thymus tissue came from surgical resects taken out during corrective cardiac surgery. Biased V and J gene segment usage appeared to be present in both thymic and peripheral blood repertoires. According to the related research, thymic TCR repertoires were highly overlapping among unrelated individuals. The study used about eight infant thymus samples plus four related peripheral blood samples to characterize TCR alpha and beta repertoires. Donor ages ranging from roughly 6 to 244 days were recorded, and a handful of male and a couple of female infants were included in the cohort. Thymocytes were freed from the tissue by mechanical means and kept at -70 degrees C as pellets of about 9-30 million cells. A QIAsymphony instrument was used to extract genomic DNA from frozen cell pellets. TCRB and TCRAD loci were amplified from a standardized quantity of quality-controlled genomic DNA using the immunoSEQ multiplex PCR assay. The V(D)J region was spanned by amplicons of a length sufficient to cover the CDR3 and to identify V and J genes. Through the commercial immunoSEQ service, the amplicons were sequenced on an Illumina platform. Primer bias and sequencing errors were corrected using previously described methods, and TCRAD and TCRB definitions followed the IMGT database. immunoSEQ Analyzer 3.0 and VDJTools were used for repertoire analysis, which covered basic statistics, V/J segment usage, diversity estimates, rarefaction and pairwise overlap. Diversity was estimated with Chao1, ChaoE, Efron-Thisted, Shannon and inverse Simpson indices, and also on datasets down-sampled to the smallest sample. Repertoire overlap was assessed by strict matching of CDR3 nucleotide sequence, V gene and J gene, and clustering was done by Jaccard-based multidimensional scaling. On average, approximately 800,000 unique TCRB clonotypes were obtained from thymus samples, compared with 80,000 to 85,000 from blood samples.

The sample consisted of thymocytes. This TCR came from a boy in the first two years of life with a congenital heart defect. Donor details come from another sample of the same person, matched by shared clones. In this chain, TRBV6-6 is recombined with TRBJ2-5, with no reliable assignment of the D segment. The DNA sequence follows: TGTGCCAGCAGTTGCCCTTTGGAGCAAGAGACCCAGTACTTC. This translates into CASSCPLEQETQYF.